This T cell receptor (beta chain) was recovered during a study of CD8 T cells in ankylosing spondylitis listed by TCRdb under 2017. Notes on the research overall: To find TCR variants linked to disease, the study profiled T cell receptor beta repertoires in ankylosing spondylitis patients and healthy donors. The whole study cohort included 90 to 120 healthy donors and 25 ankylosing spondylitis patients. Samples of peripheral blood were taken, and for ankylosing spondylitis patients, synovial fluid was collected as well. Study-wide conclusions, independent of this receptor: Significant enrichment of the disease-linked clones was reported in matched synovial fluid samples from ankylosing spondylitis patients. Blood from ankylosing spondylitis patients appeared to be characterized by a TCR beta motif made up of under ten highly homologous amino acid variants. The disease-linked clones had a CD8+ phenotype and were found at relatively low frequencies in peripheral blood. Some of the motif variants had been reported before in the synovial fluid and blood of reactive arthritis patients, a finding that suggests common disease-initiation mechanisms.

The sequencer was an Illumina HiSeq 2500. Quantitative 5'-RACE with molecular barcodes was used to prepare TCR beta libraries. The study's own analysis went as follows. A new computational method based on a probabilistic model of VDJ rearrangement was used to identify disease-linked TCR variants. Clones were called with MiXCR by TCRdb after fastp trimmed the public reads at Q25, and only in-frame beta chains were retained. Each entry is one CDR3 protein sequence, shown with its most common DNA and genes. TCRdb's processing, not the authors' own work, is the source of the V and J calls. Across this sample there are around 150,000 distinct CDR3 sequences, with about 7% seen only once. Around 12% of the sample is in the top ten clones. V trim: 5 bases; J trim: 4 bases; unmatched bases: 7. The CDR1 and CDR2 encoded by the germline V gene are MNHNS and SASEGT. Including the terminal cysteine and phenylalanine, the CDR3 comprises 14 residues. Only CDR3 DNA remains: 42 bases, in frame from the first base.

There are many counts of this clonotype. Its cognate antigen has yet to be identified. Nothing much larger sits one base from this clone, and base qualities are not available. Source material: blood, either unsorted or a sorted T cell fraction (not recorded which). The clonotype comes from a female donor with ankylosing spondylitis or in good health (not recorded which). Recombination joined TRBV6-1 with TRBJ1-1; TRBD1 agrees with 7 junctional bases. The nucleotide sequence is TGTGCCAGCAGTCCCCTGGGACAGACCACTGAAGCTTTCTTT. Its protein reads: CASSPLGQTTEAFF.